These 31 T cell receptor beta chains were all obtained from the same sample, sequenced in a study of blood T cell repertoires in COVID-19. Profiled with immunoSEQ multiplex PCR; TCRdb holds only in-frame clones, not every one. The table lists approximately 210,000 clones, 70% to 90% of them singletons, with 1.5% in the top ten. What was sequenced was peripheral blood. Receptors originate from a man younger than 35 with active or convalescent COVID-19.

CDR3 coding DNA: TGTGCCAGCAGTTACTCTTTGACAGACCTATATGAAAAACTGTTTTTT. This gives the protein CASSYSLTDLYEKLFF. V gene TRBV6-6 combines with J gene TRBJ1-4; tentatively, D is TRBD1 (5 bases). CDR1 MNHNY and CDR2 SVGAGI come from the germline V gene (reference sequence). The CDR3 has 16 residues. The germline V and J ends were trimmed by 0 bases and 6 bases, with 14 bases remaining between them.

The V gene is TRBV6-6, the J gene TRBJ1-6, with D possibly matching TRBD1 (6 bases). The CDR3 runs 15 residues. Germline loops: CDR1 MNHNY, CDR2 SVGAGI (reference sequence). Trimming stripped 7 bases from V and 10 bases from J, with 20 bases between. CDR3 DNA sequence: TGTGCCAGCAAACAACACGACCCGAGGGGGTCACCCCTCCACTTT. Amino acid sequence: CASKQHDPRGSPLHF.

The J gene is TRBJ2-3, the V gene TRBV7-2, with 7 bases aligning to TRBD2. This CDR3 is 14 amino acids long. Germline V CDR1 and CDR2: SGHTA, FQGNSA. With 5 bases clipped from V and 5 bases from J, the junction kept 7 bases outside the gene matches. The CDR3 protein is CASSPVWGGDTQYF. The CDR3 nucleotides read TGTGCCAGCAGCCCCGTGTGGGGGGGAGATACGCAGTATTTT.

V is TRBV11-2 and J is TRBJ2-7, with 8 bases identical to TRBD2. Germline V gene sequence: CDR1 SGHAT, CDR2 FQNNGV. This CDR3 has 19 residues. The V and J ends lost 4 bases and 2 bases, in that order; junction bases with no gene match: 19. CDR3 residues: CASSSERRRGAGVTYEQYF. CDR3 bases: TGTGCCAGCAGCTCAGAGAGACGTCGTGGAGCGGGGGTCACCTACGAGCAGTACTTC.

The J gene is TRBJ2-2, the V gene TRBV11-2, with 16 bases lining up with TRBD2. The CDR3 is 18 residues long. CDR1 SGHAT and CDR2 FQNNGV come from the germline V gene. The V and J ends lost 5 bases and 4 bases, in that order; junction bases with no gene match: 7. CDR3 amino acids: CASSVGLAGGPSTGELFF. The CDR3, as DNA: TGTGCCAGCAGCGTGGGACTAGCGGGAGGGCCCAGCACCGGGGAGCTGTTTTTT.

This clone has a handful of counts. CDR3 protein: CASSLWAGAAKNIQYF. For the CDR3, the DNA is TGTGCCAGCAGTTTATGGGCTGGGGCTGCCAAAAACATTCAGTACTTC. The rearrangement links TRBV28 to TRBJ2-4; TRBD1 is a possible D gene (5 bases). Germline V gene lookup returns CDR1 MDHEN and CDR2 SYDVKM. V shed 0 bases and J shed 1 base, with 10 bases lying between them. This CDR3 has 16 amino acids.

The sample holds one count of this clone. V gene TRBV24-1 combines with J gene TRBJ2-3; TRBD2 aligns across 9 bases. CDR1 KGHDR and CDR2 SFDVKD come from the germline V gene. CDR3 length: 15 residues. V dropped 3 bases and J dropped 1; count of bases not matched to a gene: 1. CDR3 sequence reads: CATSDKRGGTDTQYF. The CDR3 DNA reads as TGTGCCACCAGTGATAAGCGGGGGGGCACAGATACGCAGTATTTT.

The chain is built from TRBV7-2 and TRBJ1-2; weak D call: TRBD1 (6 bases). Trimming shortened V by 5 bases and J by 5 bases, and 12 bases separated the two germline ends. The germline CDR1 and CDR2 sequences are SGHTA and FQGNSA. This CDR3 spans 13 amino acids. CDR3 protein: CASSTRDTYGYTF. CDR3 DNA: TGTGCCAGCAGCACCCGGGACACGTATGGCTACACCTTC.

This chain connects TRBV7-2 to TRBJ2-7; TRBD2 is a possible D gene (6 bases). V shed 5 bases and J shed 2 bases, with 19 bases lying between them. CDR3 size: 16 residues. Per germline, CDR1 SGHTA and CDR2 FQGNSA. CDR3 residues: CASSAIAGFATYEQYF. CDR3 nucleotide sequence: TGTGCCAGCAGCGCAATTGCGGGGTTCGCAACCTACGAGCAGTACTTC.

A note on this clone: Distinct nucleotide sequences in the sample also encode this CDR3. This chain connects TRBV7-9 to TRBJ1-1; maybe TRBD1 (5 bases). The CDR3 covers 14 residues. CDR1 SEHNR and CDR2 FQNEAQ come from the germline V gene (reference sequence). The V and J ends lost 3 bases and 1 base respectively, with 9 bases between them. CDR3 DNA sequence: TGTGCCAGCAGCTTGGGGGGATCGAACACTGAAGCTTTCTTT. Translation: CASSLGGSNTEAFF.

This chain's CDR3 is CASSQETGRGSPLHF. The CDR3 nucleotides are TGTGCCAGCAGCCAAGAGACAGGGAGAGGTTCACCCCTCCACTTT. J is TRBJ1-6 and V is TRBV3-1 (or the pseudogene TRBV3-2); TRBD1 agrees at 7 bases. This CDR3 contains 15 residues. Germline CDR1 LGHDT, CDR2 YNNKEL (reference sequence). With V trimmed by 0 bases and J by 9 bases, 5 bases remained unmatched.

V is TRBV5-1 and J is TRBJ2-1, with D tentatively TRBD1 (5 bases). This CDR3 is built from 14 residues. Germline V gene lookup returns CDR1 SGHRS and CDR2 YFSETQ. The V end lost 0 bases, the J end lost 5 bases, and 9 bases lay between the germline ends. Written as DNA, the CDR3 is TGCGCCAGCAGCTTGGAACAGGAACACAATGAGCAGTTCTTC. This codes for CASSLEQEHNEQFF.

The chain is built from TRBV3-1 (or the pseudogene TRBV3-2) and TRBJ1-1; 8 positions match TRBD1. V was clipped by 4 bases and J by 5 bases; unmatched bases: 3. CDR3 length: 13 residues. Germline CDR1 and CDR2: LGHDT and YNNKEL (reference sequence). In DNA, the CDR3 is TGTGCCAGCAGCCTCGACAGGGGAACTGAAGCTTTCTTT. Its protein is CASSLDRGTEAFF.

This clone was detected once. The chain is built from TRBV19 and TRBJ2-7; D is perhaps TRBD2 (6 bases). The length of the CDR3 is 15 residues. V lost 5 bases and J lost 7, with 21 bases in between. The V gene's germline CDR1 is LNHDA and CDR2 SQIVND (reference sequence). The CDR3 DNA reads TGTGCCAGTAGTGACCGGGACTGGAGGTTGGGGGAGCAGTACTTC. Translating gives CASSDRDWRLGEQYF.

The chain has TRBV24-1 and TRBJ1-5, with D possibly matching TRBD1 (5 bases). CDR1 is KGHDR, CDR2 SFDVKD, per germline. The CDR3 has 15 residues. V was pared by 0 bases and J by 4 bases, with 9 bases between. The CDR3: CATSDLGGDNQPQHF. CDR3 DNA sequence: TGTGCCACCAGTGATTTGGGGGGGGATAATCAGCCCCAGCATTTT.

This clone appeared a few times. The chain uses TRBV3-1 (or the pseudogene TRBV3-2) and TRBJ1-1; 8 nucleotides line up with TRBD1. The CDR3 extends over 15 amino acids. V shed 0 bases, J shed 11 bases, and the junction held 11 bases outside the gene matches. Per germline, CDR1 LGHDT and CDR2 YNNKEL (reference sequence). The CDR3 nucleotides are TGTGCCAGCAGCCAAGATACCGGACAGGGTAGAGAGGCTTTCTTT. It is translated as CASSQDTGQGREAFF.

The chain recombines TRBV25-1 with TRBJ1-1; D is ambiguous. Per the germline V gene, CDR1 is MGHDK and CDR2 is SYGVNS. Trimming took 11 bases from V and 4 from J, leaving 11 bases between them. This CDR3 contains 11 residues. The CDR3 is CASKRATEAFF. The CDR3 bases are TGTGCCTCAAAGAGGGCCACTGAAGCTTTCTTT.

J is TRBJ1-3 and V is TRBV6-2 or TRBV6-3, with D possibly being TRBD1 (5 bases). V lost 3 bases and J lost 4, with 13 bases in between. The CDR3 is 15 amino acids. From germline, CDR1 is MNHEY and CDR2 SVGEGT. CDR3 sequence: CASSYSGGSGNTIYF. The CDR3 coding sequence is TGTGCCAGCAGTTATTCCGGGGGTAGCGGAAACACCATATATTTT.

The rearrangement uses TRBV7-3 and TRBJ2-2; 13 bases line up with TRBD2. Germline V lookup: CDR1 SGHTA, CDR2 FQGTGA. Trimming at V came to 5 bases and at J to 3 bases, leaving 3 bases not matched to a gene. CDR3 length: 16 residues. CDR3: CASSPGLAGDTGELFF. The DNA of the CDR3 is TGTGCCAGCAGCCCCGGACTAGCGGGAGACACCGGGGAGCTGTTTTTT.

J is TRBJ2-1 and V is TRBV19, with 8 bases identical to TRBD1. J was trimmed by 6 bases and V by 5 bases; bases with no gene match: 6. The germline CDR1 and CDR2 sequences are LNHDA and SQIVND (reference sequence). The CDR3 extends over 14 amino acids. CDR3 sequence reads: CASSGQGVVNEQFF. CDR3 DNA sequence: TGTGCCAGTAGTGGACAGGGAGTTGTCAATGAGCAGTTCTTC.

The chain carries TRBV2 and TRBJ2-3; the match to TRBD1 covers 7 bases. The trim removed 6 bases at V and 2 bases at J, leaving 5 bases unmatched. Germline CDR1 is SNHLY and CDR2 is FYNNEI. This CDR3 has 14 residues. The CDR3 sequence is CASRQGQFTDTQYF. CDR3 nucleotides: TGTGCCAGCAGGCAGGGACAGTTCACAGATACGCAGTATTTT.

The rearrangement joins TRBV7-2 to TRBJ1-6; TRBD1 might be the D (5 bases). The CDR3 length is 16 residues. CDR1 and CDR2 (germline): SGHTA, FQGNSA. The germline V and J ends were trimmed by 1 base and 7 bases, with 14 bases remaining between them. This CDR3 reads CASSLEARGLNSPLHF. The CDR3 DNA reads TGTGCCAGCAGCTTAGAGGCTAGGGGCCTAAATTCACCCCTCCACTTT. Complete variable domain (other parts from reference TRBV7-2 and TRBJ1-6): GAGVSQSPSNKVTEKGKDVELRCDPISGHTALYWYRQSLGQGLEFLIYFQGNSAPDKSGLPSDRFSAERTGGSVSTLTIQRTQQEDSAVYLCASSLEARGLNSPLHFGNGTRLTVT.

The V gene is TRBV10-3, the J gene TRBJ2-1; possibly TRBD2 for D (6 bases). CDR3 length: 16 residues. Germline V lookup: CDR1 ENHRY, CDR2 SYGVKD. V shed 5 bases and J shed 0 bases, with 14 bases lying between them. CDR3 sequence: CAISNGGANSYNEQFF. The CDR3 DNA is TGTGCCATCAGTAACGGCGGGGCCAACTCCTACAATGAGCAGTTCTTC.

This rearrangement joins TRBV9 to TRBJ2-1, with a tentative D call TRBD1 (6 bases). Deletions cut 0 bases from V and 7 bases from J, with 14 bases between. Per germline, CDR1 SGDLS and CDR2 YYNGEE. This CDR3 has 15 amino acids. CDR3 sequence (DNA): TGTGCCAGCAGCGTAGAGGGGGTGGTGTATAATGAGCAGTTCTTC. Protein product: CASSVEGVVYNEQFF.

This chain links TRBV27 with TRBJ2-2, with no clear D. The CDR3 is made up of 15 amino acids. Trimming pared 6 bases from V and 1 base from J, leaving 12 bases between. Germline CDR1 and CDR2: MNHEY and SMNVEV (reference sequence). The CDR3: CASRFNWRNTGELFF. The CDR3 DNA sequence: TGTGCCAGCAGATTCAACTGGAGGAACACCGGGGAGCTGTTTTTT.

This chain connects TRBV30 to TRBJ1-5; D is possibly TRBD1 (5 bases). In germline, CDR1 is GTSNPN, CDR2 SVGIG (reference sequence). The CDR3 length is 15 residues. Trimming shortened V by 4 bases and J by 1 base, and 14 bases separated the two germline ends. Here the CDR3 DNA reads TGTGCCTGGACCAGCGGGGCAGACAGCAATCAGCCCCAGCATTTT. This gives the protein CAWTSGADSNQPQHF.

The genes are TRBV28 and TRBJ2-4; maybe TRBD2 (5 bases). There are 15 residues in the CDR3. V was pared by 3 bases and J by 9 bases, with 18 bases between. Germline CDR1 reads MDHEN; CDR2 reads SYDVKM. For the CDR3, the DNA is TGTGCCAGCAGTTTGCCCTCGCTAGCTTTTAGCATTCAGTACTTC. Translated: CASSLPSLAFSIQYF.

The gene calls are TRBV11-2 and TRBJ2-1, with D possibly TRBD2 on 6 matching bases. Germline lookup yields CDR1 SGHAT and CDR2 FQNNGV. Trimming left V 1 base short and J 10 bases short, with 11 bases between. This CDR3 has 13 amino acids. The chain's CDR3 is CASSLGLGGEQFF. The CDR3 nucleotides are TGTGCCAGCAGCTTAGGTTTGGGAGGAGAGCAGTTCTTC.

This chain connects TRBV18 to TRBJ2-1; weak D call: TRBD1 (6 bases). Per germline, CDR1 KGHSH and CDR2 LQKENI. Between the trimmed V and J ends, which lost 3 bases and 7 bases, there was a span of 13 bases. The CDR3 extends over 14 amino acids. The CDR3 DNA is TGTGCCAGCTCACCCCAACAGGGTATGAATGAGCAGTTCTTC. This encodes CASSPQQGMNEQFF. Full variable domain (missing parts from reference TRBV18 and TRBJ2-1): NAGVMQNPRHLVRRRGQEARLRCSPMKGHSHVYWYRQLPEEGLKFMVYLQKENIIDESGMPKERFSAEFPKEGPSILRIQQVVRGDSAAYFCASSPQQGMNEQFFGPGTRLTVL.

V and J are TRBV7-9 and TRBJ2-3; D may be TRBD1 (5 bases). V lost 7 bases to trimming and J lost 2 bases, with 13 bases between them. CDR1 is SEHNR, CDR2 FQNEAQ, per germline (reference sequence). The CDR3 runs 14 residues. The CDR3 bases are TGTGCCAGCACCCATGGGGCCATCACAGATACGCAGTATTTT. Translation: CASTHGAITDTQYF.

This rearrangement joins TRBV7-9 to TRBJ2-7; TRBD2 aligns across 14 bases. There are 17 residues in the CDR3. V was pared by 5 bases and J by 4 bases, with 10 bases of the junction left unmatched. CDR1 SEHNR and CDR2 FQNEAQ come from the germline V gene (reference sequence). This chain's CDR3 is CASSIRLAGGLQYEQYF. CDR3 nucleotide sequence: TGTGCCAGCAGCATTAGACTAGCGGGAGGGCTCCAGTACGAGCAGTACTTC.